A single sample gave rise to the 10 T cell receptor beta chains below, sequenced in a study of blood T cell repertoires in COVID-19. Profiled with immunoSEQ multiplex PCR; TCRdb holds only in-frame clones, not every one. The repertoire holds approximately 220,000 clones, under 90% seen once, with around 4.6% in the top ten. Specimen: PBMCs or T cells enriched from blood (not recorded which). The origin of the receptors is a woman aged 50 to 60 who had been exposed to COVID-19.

The CDR3 region has the DNA TGTGCCAGCAGCTCCCTCCTCCAGGATGGACAGGGGGACGAAAAACTGTTTTTT. It codes for CASSSLLQDGQGDEKLFF. V gene TRBV11-2 combines with J gene TRBJ1-4; 10 bases align to TRBD1. Trimming took 4 bases from V and 8 from J; bases not matched to a gene: 16. This CDR3 region has 18 residues. Germline V lookup: CDR1 SGHAT, CDR2 FQNNGV.

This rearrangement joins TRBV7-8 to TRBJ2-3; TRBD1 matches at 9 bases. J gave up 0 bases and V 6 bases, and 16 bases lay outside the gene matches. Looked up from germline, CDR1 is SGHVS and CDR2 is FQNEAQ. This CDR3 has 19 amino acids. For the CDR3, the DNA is TGTGCCAGCAGTCAGATGATGGGGACAGGGAAACTTAGCACAGATACGCAGTATTTT. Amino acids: CASSQMMGTGKLSTDTQYF. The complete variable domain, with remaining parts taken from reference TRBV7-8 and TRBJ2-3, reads GAGVSQSPRYKVAKRGQDVALRCDPISGHVSLFWYQQALGQGPEFLTYFQNEAQLDKSGLPSDRFFAERPEGSVSTLKIQRTQQEDSAVYLCASSQMMGTGKLSTDTQYFGPGTRLTVL.

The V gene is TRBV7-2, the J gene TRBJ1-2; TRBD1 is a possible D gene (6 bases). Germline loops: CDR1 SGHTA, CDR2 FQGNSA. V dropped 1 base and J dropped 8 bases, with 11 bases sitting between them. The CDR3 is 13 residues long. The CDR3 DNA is TGTGCCAGCAGCTTAGGCGGGGGCGCGGGCTACACCTTC. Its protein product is CASSLGGGAGYTF.

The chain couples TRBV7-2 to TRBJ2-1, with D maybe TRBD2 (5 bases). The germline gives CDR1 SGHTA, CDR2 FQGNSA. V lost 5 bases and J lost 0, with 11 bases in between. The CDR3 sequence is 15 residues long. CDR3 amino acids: CASSDGLFSYNEQFF. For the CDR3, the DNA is TGTGCCAGCAGCGACGGACTTTTCTCCTACAATGAGCAGTTCTTC.

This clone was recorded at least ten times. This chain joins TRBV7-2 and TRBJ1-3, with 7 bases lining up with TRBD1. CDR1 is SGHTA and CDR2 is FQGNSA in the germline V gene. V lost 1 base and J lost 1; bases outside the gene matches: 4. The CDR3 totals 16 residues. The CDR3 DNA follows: TGTGCCAGCAGCTTAGAAACGACAGGGTCTGGAAACACCATATATTTT. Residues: CASSLETTGSGNTIYF.

The CDR3 sequence: CATSGGTGSSYEQYF. CDR3 DNA sequence: TGTGCCACCAGTGGGGGGACAGGGAGTTCCTACGAGCAGTACTTC. The V call is TRBV24-1, the J call TRBJ2-7; TRBD1 aligns across 9 bases. V shed 5 bases and J 1 base; nucleotides not matched to a gene: 5. Germline V gene lookup returns CDR1 KGHDR and CDR2 SFDVKD. CDR3 length: 15 residues.

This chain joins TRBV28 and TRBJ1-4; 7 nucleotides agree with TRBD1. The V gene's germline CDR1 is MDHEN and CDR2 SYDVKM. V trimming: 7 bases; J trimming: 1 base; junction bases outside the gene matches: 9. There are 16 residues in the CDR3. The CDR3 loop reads CASTQGGWQTNEKLFF. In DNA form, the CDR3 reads TGTGCCAGCACTCAGGGGGGTTGGCAAACTAATGAAAAACTGTTTTTT.

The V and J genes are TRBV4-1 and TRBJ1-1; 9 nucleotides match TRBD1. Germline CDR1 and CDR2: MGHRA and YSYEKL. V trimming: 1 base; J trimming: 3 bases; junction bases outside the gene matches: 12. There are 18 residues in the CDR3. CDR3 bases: TGCGCCAGCAGCCAAGTCGGTGGACAGGGGATTTTGTACACTGAAGCTTTCTTT. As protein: CASSQVGGQGILYTEAFF.

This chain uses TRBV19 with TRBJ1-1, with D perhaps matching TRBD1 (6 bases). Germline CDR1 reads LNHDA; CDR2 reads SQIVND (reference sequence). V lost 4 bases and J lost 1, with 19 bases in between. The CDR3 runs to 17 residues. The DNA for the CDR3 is TGTGCCAGTAGTACCGGACAGTTGGCCCTGAGGAACACTGAAGCTTTCTTT. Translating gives CASSTGQLALRNTEAFF.

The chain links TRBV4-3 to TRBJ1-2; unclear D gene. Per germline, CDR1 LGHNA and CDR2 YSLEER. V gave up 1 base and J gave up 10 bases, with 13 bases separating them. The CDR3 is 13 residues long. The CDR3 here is CASSQGIGHVYTF. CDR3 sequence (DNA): TGCGCCAGCAGCCAAGGCATCGGTCACGTCTACACCTTC.